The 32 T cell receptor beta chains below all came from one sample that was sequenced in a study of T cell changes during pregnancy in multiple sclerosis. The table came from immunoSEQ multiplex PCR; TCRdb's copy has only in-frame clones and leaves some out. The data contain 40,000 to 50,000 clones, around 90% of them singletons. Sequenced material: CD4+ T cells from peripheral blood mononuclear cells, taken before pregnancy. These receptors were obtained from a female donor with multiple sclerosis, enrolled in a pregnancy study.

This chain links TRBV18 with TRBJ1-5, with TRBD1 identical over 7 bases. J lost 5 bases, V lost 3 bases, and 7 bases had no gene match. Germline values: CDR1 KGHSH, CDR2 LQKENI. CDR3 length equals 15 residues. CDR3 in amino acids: CASSPAGQSHQPQHF. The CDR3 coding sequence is TGTGCCAGCTCACCGGCGGGACAGTCTCATCAGCCCCAGCATTTT.

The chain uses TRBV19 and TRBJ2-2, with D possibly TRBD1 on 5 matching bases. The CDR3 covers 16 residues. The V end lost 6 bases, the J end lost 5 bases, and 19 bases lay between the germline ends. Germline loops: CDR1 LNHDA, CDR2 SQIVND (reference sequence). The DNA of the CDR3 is TGTGCCAGTAGATTAGGGCCAAGGGGATCGACCGGGGAGCTGTTTTTT. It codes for CASRLGPRGSTGELFF. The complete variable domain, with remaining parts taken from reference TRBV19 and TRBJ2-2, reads DGGITQSPKYLFRKEGQNVTLSCEQNLNHDAMYWYRQDPGQGLRLIYYSQIVNDFQKGDIAEGYSVSREKKESFPLTVTSAQKNPTAFYLCASRLGPRGSTGELFFGEGSRLTVL.

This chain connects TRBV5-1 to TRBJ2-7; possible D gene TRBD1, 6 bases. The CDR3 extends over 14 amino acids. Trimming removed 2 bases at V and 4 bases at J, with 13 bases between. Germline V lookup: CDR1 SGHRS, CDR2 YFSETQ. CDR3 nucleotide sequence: TGCGCCAGCAGCTTCATGGGACAAGGATACGAGCAGTACTTC. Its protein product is CASSFMGQGYEQYF. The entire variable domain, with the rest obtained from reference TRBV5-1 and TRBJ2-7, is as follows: KAGVTQTPRYLIKTRGQQVTLSCSPISGHRSVSWYQQTPGQGLQFLFEYFSETQRNKGNFPGRFSGRQFSNSRSEMNVSTLELGDSALYLCASSFMGQGYEQYFGPGTRLTVT.

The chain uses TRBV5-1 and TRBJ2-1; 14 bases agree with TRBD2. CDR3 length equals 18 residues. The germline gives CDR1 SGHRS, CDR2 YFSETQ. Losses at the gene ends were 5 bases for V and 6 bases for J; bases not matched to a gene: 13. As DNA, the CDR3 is TGCGCCAGCAGACGGACTAGCGGGGGGTTTATATTGAGCAATGAGCAGTTCTTC. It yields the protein CASRRTSGGFILSNEQFF. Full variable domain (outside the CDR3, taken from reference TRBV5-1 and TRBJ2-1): KAGVTQTPRYLIKTRGQQVTLSCSPISGHRSVSWYQQTPGQGLQFLFEYFSETQRNKGNFPGRFSGRQFSNSRSEMNVSTLELGDSALYLCASRRTSGGFILSNEQFFGPGTRLTVL.

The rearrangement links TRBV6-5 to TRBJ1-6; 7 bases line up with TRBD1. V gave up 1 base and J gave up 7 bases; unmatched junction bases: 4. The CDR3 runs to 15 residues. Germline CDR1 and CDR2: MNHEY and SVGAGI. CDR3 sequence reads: CASSYFRDRNSPLHF. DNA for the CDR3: TGTGCCAGCAGTTACTTTCGGGACAGAAATTCACCCCTCCACTTT.

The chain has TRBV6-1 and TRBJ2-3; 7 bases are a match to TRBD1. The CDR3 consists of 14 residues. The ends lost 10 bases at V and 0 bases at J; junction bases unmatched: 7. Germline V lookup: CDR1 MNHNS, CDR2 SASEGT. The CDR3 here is CAIAQGSSTDTQYF. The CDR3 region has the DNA TGTGCCATCGCACAGGGGTCTAGCACAGATACGCAGTATTTT.

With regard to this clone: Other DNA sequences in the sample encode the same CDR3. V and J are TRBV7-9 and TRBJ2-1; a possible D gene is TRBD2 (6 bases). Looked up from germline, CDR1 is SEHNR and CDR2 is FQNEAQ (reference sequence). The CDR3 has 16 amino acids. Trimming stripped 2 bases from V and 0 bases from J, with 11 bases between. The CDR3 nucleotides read TGTGCCAGCAGCTTAAGTTTCGGGAGCTCCTACAATGAGCAGTTCTTC. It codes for CASSLSFGSSYNEQFF.

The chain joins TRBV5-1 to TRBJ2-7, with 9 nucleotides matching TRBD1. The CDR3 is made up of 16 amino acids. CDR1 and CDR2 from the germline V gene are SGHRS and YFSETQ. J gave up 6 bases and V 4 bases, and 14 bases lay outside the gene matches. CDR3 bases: TGCGCCAGCAGCCCGCGCTCCCGGGACAGGGAAGGCGAGCAGTACTTC. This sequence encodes CASSPRSRDREGEQYF.

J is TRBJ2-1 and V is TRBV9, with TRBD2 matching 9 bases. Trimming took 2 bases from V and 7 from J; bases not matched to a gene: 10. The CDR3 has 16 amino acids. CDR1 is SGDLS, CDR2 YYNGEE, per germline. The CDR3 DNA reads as TGTGCCAGCAGCGTCGGGTTGGGCGGGAGGGTTAATGAGCAGTTCTTC. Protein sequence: CASSVGLGGRVNEQFF.

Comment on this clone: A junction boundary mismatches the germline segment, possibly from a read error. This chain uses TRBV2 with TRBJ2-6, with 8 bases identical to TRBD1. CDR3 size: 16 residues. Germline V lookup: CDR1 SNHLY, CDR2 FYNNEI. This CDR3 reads CASNEQGGSGANVLTF. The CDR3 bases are TGTGCCAGCAATGAACAGGGGGGTTCTGGGGCCAACGTCCTGACTTTC.

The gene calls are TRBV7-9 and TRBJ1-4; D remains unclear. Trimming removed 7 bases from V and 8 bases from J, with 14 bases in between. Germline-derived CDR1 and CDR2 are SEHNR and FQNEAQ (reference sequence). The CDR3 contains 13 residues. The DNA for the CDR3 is TGTGCCAGCAAACCGGGAGGTTGGGAAAAACTGTTTTTT. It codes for CASKPGGWEKLFF.

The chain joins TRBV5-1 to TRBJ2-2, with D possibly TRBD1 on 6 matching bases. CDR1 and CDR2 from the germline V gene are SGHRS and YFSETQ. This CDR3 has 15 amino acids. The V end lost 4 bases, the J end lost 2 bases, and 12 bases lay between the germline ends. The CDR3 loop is CASSGRTANTGELFF. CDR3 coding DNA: TGCGCCAGCAGCGGAAGGACAGCCAACACCGGGGAGCTGTTTTTT.

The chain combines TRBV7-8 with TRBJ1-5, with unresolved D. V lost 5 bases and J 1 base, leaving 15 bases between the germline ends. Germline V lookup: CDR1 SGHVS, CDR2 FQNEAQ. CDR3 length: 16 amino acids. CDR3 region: CASSHLETGSNQPQHF. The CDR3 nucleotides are TGTGCCAGCAGCCATTTGGAAACGGGGAGCAATCAGCCCCAGCATTTT.

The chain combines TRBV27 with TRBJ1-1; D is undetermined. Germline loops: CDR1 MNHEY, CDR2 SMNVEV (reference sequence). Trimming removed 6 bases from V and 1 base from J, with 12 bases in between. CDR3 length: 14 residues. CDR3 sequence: CASSPRRGNTEAFF. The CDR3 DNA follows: TGTGCCAGCAGCCCCCGACGGGGGAACACTGAAGCTTTCTTT.

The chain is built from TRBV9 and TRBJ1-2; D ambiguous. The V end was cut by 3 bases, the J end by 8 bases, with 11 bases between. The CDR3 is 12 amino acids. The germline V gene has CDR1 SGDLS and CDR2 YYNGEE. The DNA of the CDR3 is TGTGCCAGCAGCGGGCTCGGGAACGGCTACACCTTC. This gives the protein CASSGLGNGYTF.

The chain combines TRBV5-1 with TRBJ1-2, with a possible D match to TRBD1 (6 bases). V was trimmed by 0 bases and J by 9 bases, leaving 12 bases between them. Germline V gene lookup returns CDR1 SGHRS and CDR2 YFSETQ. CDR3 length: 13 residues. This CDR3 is CASSLGKGDRYTF. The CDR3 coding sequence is TGCGCCAGCAGCTTGGGAAAGGGGGATCGCTACACCTTC.

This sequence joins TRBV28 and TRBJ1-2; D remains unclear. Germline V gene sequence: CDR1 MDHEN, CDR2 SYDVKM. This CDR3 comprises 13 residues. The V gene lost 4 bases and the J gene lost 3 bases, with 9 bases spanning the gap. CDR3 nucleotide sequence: TGTGCCAGCAGTTCGACTTGGGACTATGGCTACACCTTC. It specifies CASSSTWDYGYTF.

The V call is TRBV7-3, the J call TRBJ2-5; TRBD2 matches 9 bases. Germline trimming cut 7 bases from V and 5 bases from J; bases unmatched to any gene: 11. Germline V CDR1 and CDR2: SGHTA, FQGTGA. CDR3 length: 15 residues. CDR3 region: CASTERGAPGETQYF. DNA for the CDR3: TGTGCCAGCACCGAGCGGGGGGCACCCGGGGAGACCCAGTACTTC. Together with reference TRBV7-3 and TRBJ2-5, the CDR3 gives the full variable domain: GAGVSQTPSNKVTEKGKYVELRCDPISGHTALYWYRQSLGQGPEFLIYFQGTGAADDSGLPNDRFFAVRPEGSVSTLKIQRTERGDSAVYLCASTERGAPGETQYFGPGTRLLVL.

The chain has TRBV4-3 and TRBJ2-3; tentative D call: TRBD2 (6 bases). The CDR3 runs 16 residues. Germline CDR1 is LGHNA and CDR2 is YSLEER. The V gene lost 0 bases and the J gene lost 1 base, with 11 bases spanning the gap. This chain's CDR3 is CASSQDGASGTDTQYF. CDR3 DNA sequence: TGCGCCAGCAGCCAAGATGGAGCTAGCGGCACAGATACGCAGTATTTT.

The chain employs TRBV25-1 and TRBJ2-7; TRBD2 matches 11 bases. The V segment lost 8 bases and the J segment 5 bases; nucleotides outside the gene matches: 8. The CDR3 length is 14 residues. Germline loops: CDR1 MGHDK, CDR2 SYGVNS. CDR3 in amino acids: CASGSGTSGNEQYF. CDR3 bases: TGTGCCAGCGGATCCGGGACTAGCGGAAACGAGCAGTACTTC.

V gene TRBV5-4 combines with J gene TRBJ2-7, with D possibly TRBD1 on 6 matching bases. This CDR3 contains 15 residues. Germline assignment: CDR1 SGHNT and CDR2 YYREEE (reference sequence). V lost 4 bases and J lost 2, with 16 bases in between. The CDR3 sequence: CASSLGSTGPYEQYF. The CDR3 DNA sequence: TGTGCCAGCAGCCTGGGGTCGACAGGACCCTACGAGCAGTACTTC.

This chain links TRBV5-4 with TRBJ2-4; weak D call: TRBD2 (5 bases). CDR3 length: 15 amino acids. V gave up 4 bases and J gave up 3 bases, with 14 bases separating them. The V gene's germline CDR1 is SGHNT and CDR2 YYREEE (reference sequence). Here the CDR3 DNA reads TGTGCCAGCAGCCCCTCTGGAGGAGGCAAAAACATTCAGTACTTC. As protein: CASSPSGGGKNIQYF.

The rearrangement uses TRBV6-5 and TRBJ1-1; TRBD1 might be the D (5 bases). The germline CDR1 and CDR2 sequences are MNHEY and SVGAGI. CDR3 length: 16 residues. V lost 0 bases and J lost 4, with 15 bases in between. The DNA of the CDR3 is TGTGCCAGCAGTTACTCGATCGGGGGAATTGGCACTGAAGCTTTCTTT. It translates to CASSYSIGGIGTEAFF.

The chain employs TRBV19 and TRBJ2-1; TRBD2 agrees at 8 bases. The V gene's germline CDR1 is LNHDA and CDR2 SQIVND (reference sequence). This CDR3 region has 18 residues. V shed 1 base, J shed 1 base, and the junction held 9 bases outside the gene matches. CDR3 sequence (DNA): TGTGCCAGTAGTATAGCCCCTACGGCGGGAGGATCCTACAATGAGCAGTTCTTC. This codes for CASSIAPTAGGSYNEQFF. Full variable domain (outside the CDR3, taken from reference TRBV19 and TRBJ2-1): DGGITQSPKYLFRKEGQNVTLSCEQNLNHDAMYWYRQDPGQGLRLIYYSQIVNDFQKGDIAEGYSVSREKKESFPLTVTSAQKNPTAFYLCASSIAPTAGGSYNEQFFGPGTRLTVL.

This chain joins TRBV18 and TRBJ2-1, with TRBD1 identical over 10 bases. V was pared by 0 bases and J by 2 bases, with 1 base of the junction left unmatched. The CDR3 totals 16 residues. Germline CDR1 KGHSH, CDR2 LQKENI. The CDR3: CASSPPTGGAYNEQFF. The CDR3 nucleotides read TGTGCCAGCTCACCACCGACAGGGGGCGCCTACAATGAGCAGTTCTTC.

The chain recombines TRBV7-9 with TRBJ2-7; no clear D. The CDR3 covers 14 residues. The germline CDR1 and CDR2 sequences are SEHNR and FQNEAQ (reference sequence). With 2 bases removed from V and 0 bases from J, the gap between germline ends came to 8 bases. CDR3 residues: CASSLRGDSYEQYF. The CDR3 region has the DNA TGTGCCAGCAGCTTACGAGGAGACTCCTACGAGCAGTACTTC.

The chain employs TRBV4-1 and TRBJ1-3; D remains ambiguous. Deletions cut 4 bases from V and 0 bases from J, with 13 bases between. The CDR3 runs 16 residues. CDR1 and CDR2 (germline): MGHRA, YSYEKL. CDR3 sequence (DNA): TGCGCCAGCAGCCCACAGCAAGCCACCTCTGGAAACACCATATATTTT. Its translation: CASSPQQATSGNTIYF.

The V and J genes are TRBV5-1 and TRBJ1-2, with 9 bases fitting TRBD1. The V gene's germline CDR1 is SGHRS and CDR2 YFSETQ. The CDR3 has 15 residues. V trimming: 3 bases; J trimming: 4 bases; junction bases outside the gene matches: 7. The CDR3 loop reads CASSSGQGMIYGYTF. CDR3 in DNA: TGCGCCAGCAGCTCAGGACAGGGGATGATCTATGGCTACACCTTC.

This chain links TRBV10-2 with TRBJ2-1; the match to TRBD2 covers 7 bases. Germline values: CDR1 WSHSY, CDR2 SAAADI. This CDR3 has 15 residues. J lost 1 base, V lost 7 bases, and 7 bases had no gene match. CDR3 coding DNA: TGCGCCAGCATGGACGGGAGGACTTCCTACAATGAGCAGTTCTTC. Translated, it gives CASMDGRTSYNEQFF.

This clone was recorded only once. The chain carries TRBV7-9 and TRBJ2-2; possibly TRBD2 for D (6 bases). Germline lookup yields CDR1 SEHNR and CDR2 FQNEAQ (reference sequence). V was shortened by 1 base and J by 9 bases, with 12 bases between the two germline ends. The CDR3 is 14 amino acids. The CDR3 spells CASSLEGGSRELFF. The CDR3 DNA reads TGTGCCAGCAGCTTAGAGGGAGGCTCCAGGGAGCTGTTTTTT.

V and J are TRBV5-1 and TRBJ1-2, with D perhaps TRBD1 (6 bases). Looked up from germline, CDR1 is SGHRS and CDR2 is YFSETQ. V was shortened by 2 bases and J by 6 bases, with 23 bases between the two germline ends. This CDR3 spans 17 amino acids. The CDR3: CASSLGAGAPTGDGYTF. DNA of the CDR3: TGCGCCAGCAGCTTAGGAGCGGGGGCTCCGACTGGGGATGGCTACACCTTC.

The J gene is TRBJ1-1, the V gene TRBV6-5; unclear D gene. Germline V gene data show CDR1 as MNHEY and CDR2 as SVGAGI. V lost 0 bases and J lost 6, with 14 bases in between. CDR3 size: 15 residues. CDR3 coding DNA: TGTGCCAGCAGTTACTCGGAGGGTATCACCGCTGAAGCTTTCTTT. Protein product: CASSYSEGITAEAFF.